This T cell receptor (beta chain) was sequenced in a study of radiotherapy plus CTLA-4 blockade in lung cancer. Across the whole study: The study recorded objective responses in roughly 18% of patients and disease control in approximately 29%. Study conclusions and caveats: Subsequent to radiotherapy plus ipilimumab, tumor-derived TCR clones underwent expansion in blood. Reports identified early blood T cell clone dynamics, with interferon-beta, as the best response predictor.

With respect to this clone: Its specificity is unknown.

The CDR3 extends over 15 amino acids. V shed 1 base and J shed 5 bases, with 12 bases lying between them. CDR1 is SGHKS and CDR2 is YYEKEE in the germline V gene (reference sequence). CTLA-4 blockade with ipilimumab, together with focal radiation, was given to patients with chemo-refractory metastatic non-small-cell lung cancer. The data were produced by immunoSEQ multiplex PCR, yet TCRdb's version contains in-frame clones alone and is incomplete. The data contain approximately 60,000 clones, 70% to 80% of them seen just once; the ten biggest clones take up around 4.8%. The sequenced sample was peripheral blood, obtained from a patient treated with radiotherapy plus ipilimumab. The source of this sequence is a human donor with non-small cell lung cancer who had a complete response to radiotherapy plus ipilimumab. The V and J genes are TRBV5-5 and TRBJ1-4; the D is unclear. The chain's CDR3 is CASSLLGSTNEKLFF. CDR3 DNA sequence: TGTGCCAGCAGCTTGTTGGGCAGCACGAATGAAAAACTGTTTTTT. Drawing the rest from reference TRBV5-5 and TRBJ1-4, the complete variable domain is DAGVTQSPTHLIKTRGQQVTLRCSPISGHKSVSWYQQVLGQGPQFIFQYYEKEERGRGNFPDRFSARQFPNYSSELNVNALLLGDSALYLCASSLLGSTNEKLFFGSGTQLSVL.